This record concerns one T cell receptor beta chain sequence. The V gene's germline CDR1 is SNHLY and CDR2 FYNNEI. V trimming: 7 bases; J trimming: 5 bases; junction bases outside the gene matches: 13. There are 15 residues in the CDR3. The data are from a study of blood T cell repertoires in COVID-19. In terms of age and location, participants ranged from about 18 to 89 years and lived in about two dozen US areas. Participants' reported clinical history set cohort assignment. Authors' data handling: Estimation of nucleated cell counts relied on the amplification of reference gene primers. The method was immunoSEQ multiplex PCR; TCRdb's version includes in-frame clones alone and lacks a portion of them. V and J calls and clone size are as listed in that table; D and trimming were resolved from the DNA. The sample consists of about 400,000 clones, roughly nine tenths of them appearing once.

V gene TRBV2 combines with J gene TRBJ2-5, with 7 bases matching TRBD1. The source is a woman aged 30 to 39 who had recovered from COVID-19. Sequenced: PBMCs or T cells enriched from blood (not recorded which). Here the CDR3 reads CASIVRDRDWETQYF. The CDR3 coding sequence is TGTGCCAGCATCGTCAGGGACAGAGACTGGGAGACCCAGTACTTC.